Reported below is one TCR beta chain. Trimming left V 3 bases short and J 0 bases short, with 11 bases between. This CDR3 contains 15 residues. Germline V CDR1 and CDR2: SGHRS, YFSETQ. It was with a sample-barcoded 5' primer and a J-beta primer mix that a second PCR of roughly 7 to 12 cycles was run. Each cDNA molecule received a tag from a template-switch adaptor that had 12 random nucleotides. One entry per CDR3 protein, called by TCRdb with MiXCR from the 5' RACE reads. The table includes about 640,000 distinct CDR3 sequences, about 30% detected once. The record originates from a study of blood T cells in healthy people across ages.

The sequence came from a woman older than 75 in good health. The chain uses TRBV5-1 and TRBJ2-3, with no clear D. The sample was blood. The CDR3 here is CASSSYTASTDTQYF. The CDR3 DNA reads as TGCGCCAGCAGCTCTTACACGGCTAGCACAGATACGCAGTATTTT.